The clone carrying this T cell receptor beta chain was seen ten or more times. Its antigen is not known. The source of the sample is a study of T cells in Graves' hyperthyroidism and ophthalmopathy. Study findings and constraints: In simple terms, a model built on 13 V-J features told ophthalmopathy apart from stable hyperthyroidism.

The CDR3 has 17 amino acids. The V gene lost 4 bases and the J gene lost 0 bases, with 16 bases spanning the gap. Germline V gives CDR1 SEHNR, CDR2 FQNEAQ (reference sequence). The investigators amplified TCR beta CDR3 regions from RNA transcripts. Initially, a first-round RT-PCR of the TCR CDR3 employed the HTBI primer set. TCRdb ran MiXCR on the multiplex PCR reads and lists one entry per CDR3 protein. The sample records 390,000 or so distinct CDR3 sequences, roughly 14% being singletons. V gene TRBV7-9 combines with J gene TRBJ2-1, with D possibly TRBD1 on 6 matching bases. Sequencing was performed on blood. The origin of this receptor is a young man with Graves' ophthalmopathy. DNA for the CDR3: TGTGCCAGCAGCTCCGCAAGAGGGGGATACTCCTACAATGAGCAGTTCTTC. Amino acid sequence: CASSSARGGYSYNEQFF. Variable domain in full (rest from reference TRBV7-9 and TRBJ2-1): DTGVSQNPRHKITKRGQNVTFRCDPISEHNRLYWYRQTLGQGPEFLTYFQNEAQLEKSRLLSDRFSAERPKGSFSTLEIQRTEQGDSAMYLCASSSARGGYSYNEQFFGPGTRLTVL.